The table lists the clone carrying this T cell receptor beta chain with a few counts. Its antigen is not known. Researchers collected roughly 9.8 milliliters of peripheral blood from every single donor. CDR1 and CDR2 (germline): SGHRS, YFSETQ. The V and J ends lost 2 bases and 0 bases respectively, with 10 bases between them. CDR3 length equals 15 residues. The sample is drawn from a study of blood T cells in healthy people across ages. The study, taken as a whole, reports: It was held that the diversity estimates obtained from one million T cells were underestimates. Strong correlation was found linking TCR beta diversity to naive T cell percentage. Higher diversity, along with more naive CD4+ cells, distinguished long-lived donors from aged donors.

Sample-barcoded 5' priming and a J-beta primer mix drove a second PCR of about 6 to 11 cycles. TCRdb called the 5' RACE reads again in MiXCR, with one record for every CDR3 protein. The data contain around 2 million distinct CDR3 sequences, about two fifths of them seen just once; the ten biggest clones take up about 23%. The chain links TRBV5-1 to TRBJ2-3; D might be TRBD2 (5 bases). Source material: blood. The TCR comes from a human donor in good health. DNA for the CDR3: TGCGCCAGCAGCTTCAGCGGCCGAAGCACAGATACGCAGTATTTT. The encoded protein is CASSFSGRSTDTQYF. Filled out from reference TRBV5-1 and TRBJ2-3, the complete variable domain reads KAGVTQTPRYLIKTRGQQVTLSCSPISGHRSVSWYQQTPGQGLQFLFEYFSETQRNKGNFPGRFSGRQFSNSRSEMNVSTLELGDSALYLCASSFSGRSTDTQYFGPGTRLTVL.